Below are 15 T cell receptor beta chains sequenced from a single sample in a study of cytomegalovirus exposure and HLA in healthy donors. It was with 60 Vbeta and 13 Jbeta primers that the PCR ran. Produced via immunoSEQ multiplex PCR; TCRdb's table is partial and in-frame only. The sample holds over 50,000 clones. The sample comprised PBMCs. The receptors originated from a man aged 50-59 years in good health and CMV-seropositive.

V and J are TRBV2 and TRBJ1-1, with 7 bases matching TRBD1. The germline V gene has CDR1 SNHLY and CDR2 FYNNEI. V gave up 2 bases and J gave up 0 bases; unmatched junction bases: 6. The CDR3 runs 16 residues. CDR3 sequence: CASSEQGVLMNTEAFF. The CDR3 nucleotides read TGTGCCAGCAGTGAACAGGGGGTGCTCATGAACACTGAAGCTTTCTTT.

Here the CDR3 reads CAWSDSVPGYGYTF. In DNA, the CDR3 is TGTGCCTGGAGTGATTCAGTCCCTGGCTATGGCTACACCTTC. The chain links TRBV30 to TRBJ1-2; D remains ambiguous. V dropped 1 base and J dropped 4 bases, with 13 bases sitting between them. From germline, CDR1 is GTSNPN and CDR2 SVGIG (reference sequence). CDR3 length: 14 amino acids.

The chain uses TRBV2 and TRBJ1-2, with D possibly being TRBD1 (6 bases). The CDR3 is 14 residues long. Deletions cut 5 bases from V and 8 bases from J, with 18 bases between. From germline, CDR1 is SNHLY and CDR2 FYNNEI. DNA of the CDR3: TGTGCCAGCAGTTCCATAGACAGGACCGCGGGCTACACCTTC. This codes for CASSSIDRTAGYTF. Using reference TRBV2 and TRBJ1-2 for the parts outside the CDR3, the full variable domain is EPEVTQTPSHQVTQMGQEVILRCVPISNHLYFYWYRQILGQKVEFLVSFYNNEISEKSEIFDDQFSVERPDGSNFTLKIRSTKLEDSAMYFCASSSIDRTAGYTFGSGTRLTVV.

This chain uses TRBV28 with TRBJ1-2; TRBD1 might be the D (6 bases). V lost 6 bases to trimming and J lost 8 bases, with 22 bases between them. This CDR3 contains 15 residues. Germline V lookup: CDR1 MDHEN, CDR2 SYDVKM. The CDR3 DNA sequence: TGTGCCAGCAGGACCCGTAGTCGGGGGGCAGGAGGCTACACCTTC. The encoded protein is CASRTRSRGAGGYTF.

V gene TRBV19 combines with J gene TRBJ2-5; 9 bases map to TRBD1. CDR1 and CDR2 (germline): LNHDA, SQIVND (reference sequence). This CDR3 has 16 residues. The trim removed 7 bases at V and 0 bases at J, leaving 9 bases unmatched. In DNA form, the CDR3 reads TGTGCCAGTACTGCCCGGGACAGGGCGTACCAAGAGACCCAGTACTTC. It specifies CASTARDRAYQETQYF.

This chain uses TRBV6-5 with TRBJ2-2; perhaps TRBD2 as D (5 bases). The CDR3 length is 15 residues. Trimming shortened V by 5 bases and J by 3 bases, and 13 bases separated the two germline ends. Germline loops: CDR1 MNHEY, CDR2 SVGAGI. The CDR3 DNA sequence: TGTGCCAGCAGTCAATGGGAGTCAGACACCGGGGAGCTGTTTTTT. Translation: CASSQWESDTGELFF.

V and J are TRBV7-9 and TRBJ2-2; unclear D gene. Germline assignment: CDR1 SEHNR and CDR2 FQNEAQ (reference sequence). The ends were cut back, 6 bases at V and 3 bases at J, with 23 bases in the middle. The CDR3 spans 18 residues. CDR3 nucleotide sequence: TGTGCCAGCAGTGAAGAATCAGTAGGAGAAGTCGACACCGGGGAGCTGTTTTTT. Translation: CASSEESVGEVDTGELFF. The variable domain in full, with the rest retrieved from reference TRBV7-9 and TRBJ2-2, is DTGVSQNPRHKITKRGQNVTFRCDPISEHNRLYWYRQTLGQGPEFLTYFQNEAQLEKSRLLSDRFSAERPKGSFSTLEIQRTEQGDSAMYLCASSEESVGEVDTGELFFGEGSRLTVL.

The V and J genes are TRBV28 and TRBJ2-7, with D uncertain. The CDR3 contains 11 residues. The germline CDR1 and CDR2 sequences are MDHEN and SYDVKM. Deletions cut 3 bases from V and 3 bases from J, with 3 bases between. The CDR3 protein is CASSFNYEQYF. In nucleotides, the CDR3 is TGTGCCAGCAGTTTCAACTACGAGCAGTACTTC.

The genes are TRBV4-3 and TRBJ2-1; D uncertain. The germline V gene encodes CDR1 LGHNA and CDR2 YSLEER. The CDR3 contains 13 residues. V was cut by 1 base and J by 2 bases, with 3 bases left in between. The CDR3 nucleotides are TGCGCCAGCAGCCAAGCGGCCTACAATGAGCAGTTCTTC. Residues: CASSQAAYNEQFF.

In DNA, the CDR3 is TGTGCCAGCAGCCAGCTCCTATCGGGCACCGGGGAGCTGTTTTTT. The encoded protein is CASSQLLSGTGELFF. The V call is TRBV6-5, the J call TRBJ2-2; D unclear. V was shortened by 6 bases and J by 4 bases, with 15 bases between the two germline ends. The CDR3 covers 15 residues. From germline, CDR1 is MNHEY and CDR2 SVGAGI.

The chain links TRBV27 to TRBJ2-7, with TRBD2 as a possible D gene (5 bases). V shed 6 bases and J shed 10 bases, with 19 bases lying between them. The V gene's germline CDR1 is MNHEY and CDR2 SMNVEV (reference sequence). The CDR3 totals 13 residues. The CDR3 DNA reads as TGTGCCAGCAGCCTATACCGTCCGGGGAAACAGTACTTC. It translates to CASSLYRPGKQYF.

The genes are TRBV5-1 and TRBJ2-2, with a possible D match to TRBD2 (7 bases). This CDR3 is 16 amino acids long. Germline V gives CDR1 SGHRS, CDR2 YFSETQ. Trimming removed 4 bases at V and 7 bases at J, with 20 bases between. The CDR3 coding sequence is TGCGCCAGCAGCACCGGACTAGGGGGAGGCGGCGGGGAGCTGTTTTTT. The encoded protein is CASSTGLGGGGGELFF.

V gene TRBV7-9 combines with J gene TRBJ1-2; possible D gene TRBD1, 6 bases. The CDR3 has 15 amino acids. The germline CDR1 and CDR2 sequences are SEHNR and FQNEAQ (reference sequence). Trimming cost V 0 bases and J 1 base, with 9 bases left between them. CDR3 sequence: CASSLAPDSNYGYTF. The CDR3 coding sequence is TGTGCCAGCAGCTTAGCTCCGGACAGTAACTATGGCTACACCTTC. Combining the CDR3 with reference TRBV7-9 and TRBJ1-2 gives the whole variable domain DTGVSQNPRHKITKRGQNVTFRCDPISEHNRLYWYRQTLGQGPEFLTYFQNEAQLEKSRLLSDRFSAERPKGSFSTLEIQRTEQGDSAMYLCASSLAPDSNYGYTFGSGTRLTVV.

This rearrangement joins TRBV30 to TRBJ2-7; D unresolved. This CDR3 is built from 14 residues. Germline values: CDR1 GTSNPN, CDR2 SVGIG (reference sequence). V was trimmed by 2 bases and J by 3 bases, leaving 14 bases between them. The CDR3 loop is CAWSPADFVYEQYF. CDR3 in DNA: TGTGCCTGGAGTCCGGCAGACTTCGTCTACGAGCAGTACTTC. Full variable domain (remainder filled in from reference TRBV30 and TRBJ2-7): SQTIHQWPATLVQPVGSPLSLECTVEGTSNPNLYWYRQAAGRGLQLLFYSVGIGQISSEVPQNLSASRPQDRQFILSSKKLLLSDSGFYLCAWSPADFVYEQYFGPGTRLTVT.

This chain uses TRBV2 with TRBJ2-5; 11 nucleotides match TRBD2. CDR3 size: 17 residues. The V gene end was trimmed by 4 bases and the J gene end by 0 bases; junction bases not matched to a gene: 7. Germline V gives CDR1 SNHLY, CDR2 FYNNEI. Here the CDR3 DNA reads TGTGCCAGCAGTGCCCTCATAGCGGGAGGGCACCAAGAGACCCAGTACTTC. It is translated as CASSALIAGGHQETQYF.